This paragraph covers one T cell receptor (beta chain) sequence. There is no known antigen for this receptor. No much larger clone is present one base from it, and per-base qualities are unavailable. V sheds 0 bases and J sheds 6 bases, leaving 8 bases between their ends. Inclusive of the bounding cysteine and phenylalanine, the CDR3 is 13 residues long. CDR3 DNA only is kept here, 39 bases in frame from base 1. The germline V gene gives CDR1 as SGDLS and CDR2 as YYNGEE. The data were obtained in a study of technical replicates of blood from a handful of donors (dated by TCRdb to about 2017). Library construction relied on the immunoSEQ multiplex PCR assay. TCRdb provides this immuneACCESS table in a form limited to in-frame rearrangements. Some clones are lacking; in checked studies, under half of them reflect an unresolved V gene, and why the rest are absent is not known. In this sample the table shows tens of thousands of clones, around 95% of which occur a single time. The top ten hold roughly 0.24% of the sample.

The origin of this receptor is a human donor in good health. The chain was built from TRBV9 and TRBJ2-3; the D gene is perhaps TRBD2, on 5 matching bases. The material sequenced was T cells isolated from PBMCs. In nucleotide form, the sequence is TGTGCCAGCAGCGTAGATCGGGGTGATACGCAGTATTTT. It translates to CASSVDRGDTQYF.